This is a list of T cell receptor beta chains from one sample in a study of T cell repertoires in cytomegalovirus infection. TCRdb ran MiXCR on the reads and lists one entry per CDR3 protein. The table lists about 700,000 distinct CDR3 sequences, around 31% of them singletons, with 15% to 20% in the top ten. No cognate antigen is known for these TCRs. Sequenced here: cultured PBMCs, sampled from culture after CMV antigen stimulation. The receptors originated from a human donor in good health (CMV status not recorded). Some clones in this sample may be carry-over from other donors' samples. The CDR3 runs from the conserved cysteine through the conserved F or W. The order of the fields is D gene, J gene, V gene, clone size, CDR3 protein, CDR3 DNA. The D gene is left open where the match is weak. Rows give clone size only sometimes, using once, few, many, or a class for an expanded clone.

d_gene: TRBD1
j_gene: TRBJ1-1
v_gene: TRBV23-1
abundance: few
CDR3aa: CATKSRDRLMNTEAFF
CDR3nt: TGCGCCACCAAGAGCCGGGACAGACTTATGAACACTGAAGCTTTCTTT

d_gene: .
j_gene: TRBJ2-5
v_gene: TRBV7-2
abundance: .
CDR3aa: CASSFPALRSLDTQYF
CDR3nt: TGTGCCAGCAGCTTCCCAGCCCTGCGATCCCTAGATACCCAGTACTTC

d_gene: .
j_gene: TRBJ2-2
v_gene: TRBV7-8
abundance: few
CDR3aa: CASSLVYNQGYPSTGELFF
CDR3nt: TGTGCCAGCAGCTTAGTTTACAATCAGGGGTACCCTAGCACCGGGGAGCTGTTTTTT

d_gene: .
j_gene: TRBJ2-3
v_gene: TRBV6-2/TRBV6-3
abundance: .
CDR3aa: CASNEDSTTDTQYF
CDR3nt: TGTGCCAGCAATGAGGATTCCACCACAGATACGCAGTATTTT

d_gene: TRBD2
j_gene: TRBJ2-1
v_gene: TRBV6-5
abundance: .
CDR3aa: CASKNGRGGNEQFF
CDR3nt: TGTGCCAGCAAAAATGGGCGGGGGGGAAATGAGCAGTTCTTC

d_gene: .
j_gene: TRBJ2-4
v_gene: TRBV14
abundance: few
CDR3aa: CASSHLAGKNIQYF
CDR3nt: TGTGCCAGCAGCCACCTGGCCGGCAAAAACATTCAGTACTTC

d_gene: .
j_gene: TRBJ2-1
v_gene: TRBV7-9
abundance: .
CDR3aa: CASSEGGPANEQFF
CDR3nt: TGTGCCAGCTCCGAAGGGGGGCCTGCCAATGAGCAGTTCTTC

d_gene: .
j_gene: TRBJ2-7
v_gene: TRBV7-2
abundance: .
CDR3aa: CASTRSPGEGEQYF
CDR3nt: TGTGCCAGCACCCGTAGCCCAGGGGAGGGTGAGCAGTACTTC

d_gene: TRBD1
j_gene: TRBJ1-1
v_gene: TRBV6-1
abundance: few
CDR3aa: CASSGQGEAFF
CDR3nt: TGTGCCAGCAGTGGACAGGGTGAAGCTTTCTTT

d_gene: .
j_gene: TRBJ1-2
v_gene: TRBV2
abundance: once
CDR3aa: CASSRQAGYTF
CDR3nt: TGTGCCAGCAGTCGACAGGCGGGCTACACCTTC

d_gene: .
j_gene: TRBJ1-3
v_gene: TRBV7-2
abundance: .
CDR3aa: CASSSQGGAGDTIYF
CDR3nt: TGTGCCAGCAGCTCCCAAGGGGGGGCTGGGGACACCATATATTTT

d_gene: .
j_gene: TRBJ2-1
v_gene: TRBV5-4
abundance: .
CDR3aa: CASSFRGEMYNEQFF
CDR3nt: TGTGCCAGCAGCTTTAGGGGGGAGATGTACAATGAGCAGTTCTTC

d_gene: TRBD2
j_gene: TRBJ2-7
v_gene: TRBV7-6
abundance: .
CDR3aa: CASTSAGGPEEQYF
CDR3nt: TGTGCCAGCACCTCGGCGGGAGGGCCGGAAGAGCAGTACTTC

d_gene: TRBD2
j_gene: TRBJ2-3
v_gene: TRBV3-1
abundance: .
CDR3aa: CASSLRTSGTGTDTQYF
CDR3nt: TGTGCCAGCAGCCTAAGGACTAGCGGGACTGGTACAGATACGCAGTATTTT

d_gene: .
j_gene: TRBJ1-4
v_gene: TRBV7-2
abundance: many
CDR3aa: CASSLRMGGSEKLFF
CDR3nt: TGTGCCAGCAGCCTTAGAATGGGCGGGAGTGAAAAACTGTTTTTT

d_gene: .
j_gene: TRBJ1-2
v_gene: TRBV5-1
abundance: few
CDR3aa: CASSLGAGKNYGYTF
CDR3nt: TGCGCCAGCAGCTTGGGGGCCGGGAAAAACTATGGCTACACCTTC

d_gene: TRBD1
j_gene: TRBJ1-5
v_gene: TRBV19
abundance: few
CDR3aa: CASSENRDRDNQPQHF
CDR3nt: TGTGCCAGTAGTGAAAACCGGGACAGGGACAATCAGCCCCAGCATTTT

d_gene: TRBD1
j_gene: TRBJ2-5
v_gene: TRBV6-5
abundance: few
CDR3aa: CASSYTDRGQETQYF
CDR3nt: TGTGCCAGCAGTTACACCGACAGGGGGCAAGAGACCCAGTACTTC

d_gene: TRBD2
j_gene: TRBJ2-3
v_gene: TRBV20-1
abundance: few
CDR3aa: CSAPISTSGSDTQYF
CDR3nt: TGCAGTGCCCCAATATCGACTAGCGGGTCAGATACGCAGTATTTT

d_gene: .
j_gene: TRBJ2-2
v_gene: TRBV9
abundance: .
CDR3aa: CASSLKLANTGELFF
CDR3nt: TGTGCCAGCAGCCTGAAACTAGCTAACACCGGGGAGCTGTTTTTT

d_gene: .
j_gene: TRBJ1-1
v_gene: TRBV7-8
abundance: .
CDR3aa: CASSLNVGNTEAFF
CDR3nt: TGTGCCAGCAGCTTAAACGTTGGGAACACTGAAGCTTTCTTT

d_gene: .
j_gene: TRBJ2-2
v_gene: TRBV6-2/TRBV6-3
abundance: .
CDR3aa: CASTIWAPGELFF
CDR3nt: TGTGCCAGCACCATTTGGGCCCCCGGGGAGCTGTTTTTT

d_gene: TRBD2
j_gene: TRBJ2-7
v_gene: TRBV7-2
abundance: few
CDR3aa: CASSLSLAGAEQYF
CDR3nt: TGTGCCAGCAGCTTATCTCTAGCGGGGGCCGAGCAGTACTTC

d_gene: .
j_gene: TRBJ1-5
v_gene: TRBV6-5
abundance: few
CDR3aa: CASSYSVRTAGTQHF
CDR3nt: TGTGCCAGCAGTTACTCGGTTCGGACAGCGGGAACTCAGCATTTT

d_gene: TRBD2
j_gene: TRBJ2-7
v_gene: TRBV12-3/TRBV12-4
abundance: few
CDR3aa: CASSLGGGAREQYF
CDR3nt: TGTGCCAGCAGTTTAGGCGGGGGGGCCCGCGAGCAGTACTTC

d_gene: TRBD2
j_gene: TRBJ2-1
v_gene: TRBV7-2
abundance: few
CDR3aa: CASSLSGTSGSVEQFF
CDR3nt: TGTGCCAGCAGCTTGTCCGGGACTAGCGGGAGTGTCGAGCAGTTCTTC

d_gene: .
j_gene: TRBJ2-1
v_gene: TRBV28
abundance: few
CDR3aa: CASTTDSDEQFF
CDR3nt: TGTGCCAGCACCACCGACTCGGATGAGCAGTTCTTC

d_gene: TRBD2
j_gene: TRBJ2-5
v_gene: TRBV7-2
abundance: many
CDR3aa: CASTLHIWTSGTETQYF
CDR3nt: TGTGCCAGCACCTTACATATCTGGACTAGCGGGACAGAGACCCAGTACTTC

d_gene: .
j_gene: TRBJ1-2
v_gene: TRBV12-3/TRBV12-4
abundance: .
CDR3aa: CASSMERRRYGYTF
CDR3nt: TGTGCCAGCAGTATGGAGAGGCGCCGCTATGGCTACACCTTC

d_gene: TRBD2
j_gene: TRBJ2-1
v_gene: TRBV7-2
abundance: many
CDR3aa: CASSLGLAGVEQFF
CDR3nt: TGTGCCAGCAGCTTAGGTCTAGCGGGAGTAGAGCAGTTCTTC

d_gene: TRBD2
j_gene: TRBJ2-1
v_gene: TRBV7-9
abundance: .
CDR3aa: CASSLSSGLSSEQFF
CDR3nt: TGTGCCAGCAGCTTATCTAGCGGCCTCTCCAGTGAGCAGTTCTTC

d_gene: .
j_gene: TRBJ2-1
v_gene: TRBV6-2/TRBV6-3
abundance: few
CDR3aa: CASQPAASGEQFF
CDR3nt: TGTGCCAGCCAGCCTGCGGCGTCCGGTGAGCAGTTCTTC

d_gene: TRBD2
j_gene: TRBJ2-1
v_gene: TRBV11-3
abundance: .
CDR3aa: CASSPRTSGGASEQFF
CDR3nt: TGTGCCAGCAGCCCGAGGACTAGCGGGGGGGCCAGTGAGCAGTTCTTC

d_gene: .
j_gene: TRBJ2-7
v_gene: TRBV12-3/TRBV12-4
abundance: once
CDR3aa: CASSFSGGRYEQYF
CDR3nt: TGTGCCAGCAGTTTCTCCGGGGGGCGCTACGAGCAGTACTTC

d_gene: .
j_gene: TRBJ1-5
v_gene: TRBV7-2
abundance: many
CDR3aa: CASSPEGGFRNQPQHF
CDR3nt: TGTGCCAGCAGCCCCGAAGGAGGGTTTCGCAATCAGCCCCAGCATTTT

d_gene: TRBD1
j_gene: TRBJ1-5
v_gene: TRBV12-3/TRBV12-4
abundance: many
CDR3aa: CASSLWTGIYSNQPQHF
CDR3nt: TGTGCCAGCAGTTTATGGACAGGGATATATAGCAATCAGCCCCAGCATTTT

d_gene: .
j_gene: TRBJ2-1
v_gene: TRBV7-2
abundance: many
CDR3aa: CASSLYSLAGDEQFF
CDR3nt: TGTGCCAGCAGCTTATATTCACTAGCTGGTGATGAGCAGTTCTTC

d_gene: .
j_gene: TRBJ1-2
v_gene: TRBV4-1
abundance: few
CDR3aa: CASSLRTENYGYTF
CDR3nt: TGCGCCAGCAGCCTCCGGACAGAAAACTATGGCTACACCTTC

d_gene: .
j_gene: TRBJ2-1
v_gene: TRBV5-6
abundance: few
CDR3aa: CASSLSLTYNEQFF
CDR3nt: TGTGCCAGCAGCTTATCGTTGACCTACAATGAGCAGTTCTTC

d_gene: .
j_gene: TRBJ1-2
v_gene: TRBV29-1
abundance: .
CDR3aa: CSVRGPPPSGYTF
CDR3nt: TGCAGCGTTCGGGGGCCACCGCCCTCTGGCTACACCTTC

d_gene: .
j_gene: TRBJ2-2
v_gene: TRBV4-1
abundance: .
CDR3aa: CASSQSGTSLNTGELFF
CDR3nt: TGCGCCAGCAGCCAAAGCGGCACGTCCCTGAACACCGGGGAGCTGTTTTTT

d_gene: .
j_gene: TRBJ2-7
v_gene: TRBV6-1
abundance: .
CDR3aa: CASSEHRYEQYF
CDR3nt: TGTGCCAGCAGTGAACACCGCTACGAGCAGTACTTC

d_gene: TRBD1
j_gene: TRBJ2-7
v_gene: TRBV7-9
abundance: .
CDR3aa: CASRGTGGADEQYF
CDR3nt: TGTGCCAGCAGAGGAACAGGGGGCGCGGACGAGCAGTACTTC

d_gene: .
j_gene: TRBJ2-5
v_gene: TRBV7-9
abundance: many
CDR3aa: CASSFNEETQYF
CDR3nt: TGTGCCAGCAGCTTTAATGAAGAGACCCAGTACTTC

d_gene: .
j_gene: TRBJ2-5
v_gene: TRBV7-9
abundance: few
CDR3aa: CASSPPTEETQYF
CDR3nt: TGTGCCAGCAGTCCCCCCACGGAGGAGACCCAGTACTTC

d_gene: .
j_gene: TRBJ1-5
v_gene: TRBV4-2
abundance: few
CDR3aa: CASSQDIQFLRTEQPQHF
CDR3nt: TGTGCCAGCAGCCAAGATATACAGTTTCTCCGCACGGAACAGCCCCAGCATTTT

d_gene: TRBD1
j_gene: TRBJ1-2
v_gene: TRBV2
abundance: .
CDR3aa: CASSERHEGAVNYGYTF
CDR3nt: TGTGCCAGCAGTGAAAGGCACGAGGGGGCGGTGAACTATGGCTACACCTTC

d_gene: .
j_gene: TRBJ2-1
v_gene: TRBV28
abundance: few
CDR3aa: CASTTRYNEQFF
CDR3nt: TGTGCCAGCACCACGCGGTACAATGAGCAGTTCTTC

d_gene: .
j_gene: TRBJ2-4
v_gene: TRBV2
abundance: few
CDR3aa: CASNRVLAKNIQYF
CDR3nt: TGTGCCAGCAACAGGGTTCTAGCCAAAAACATTCAGTACTTC

d_gene: .
j_gene: TRBJ2-2
v_gene: TRBV7-2
abundance: .
CDR3aa: CASSFGQGLNTGELFF
CDR3nt: TGTGCCAGCAGCTTTGGTCAGGGGCTGAACACCGGGGAGCTGTTTTTT

d_gene: TRBD1
j_gene: TRBJ1-1
v_gene: TRBV4-3
abundance: .
CDR3aa: CASSPGQASEAFF
CDR3nt: TGCGCCAGCAGCCCCGGACAGGCCTCTGAAGCTTTCTTT